The clone carrying this T cell receptor beta chain has only a few counts. Its antigen is unidentified. This sample is part of a study of T cell repertoires in cytomegalovirus infection. Trimming cost V 0 bases and J 7 bases; bases outside gene matches: 7. Germline CDR1 is MNHNY and CDR2 is SVGAGI (reference sequence). The CDR3 contains 16 residues. In TCRdb, the reads were re-called with MiXCR into one record per CDR3 protein. The table shows over 150,000 distinct CDR3 sequences, with approximately 19% occurring only once. Study findings and constraints: The ex vivo response showed dominance by HLA-C-restricted CMV-specific TCR beta clonotypes.

The sequenced material came from PBMCs. This receptor was taken from a human donor in good health (CMV status not recorded). Some clones in this sample may be carry-over from other donors' samples. The chain links TRBV6-6 to TRBJ2-1; 9 bases align to TRBD2. The CDR3 is CASSYSRAGGPNEQFF. CDR3 nucleotide sequence: TGTGCCAGCAGTTACTCTCGGGCGGGAGGGCCTAATGAGCAGTTCTTC.